This record concerns one T cell receptor beta chain sequence. Its antigen remains unidentified. The sample belongs to a study of blood T cells in healthy people across ages. V was pared by 6 bases and J by 4 bases, with 20 bases between. CDR3 size: 16 residues. For the second PCR, which ran for about 7 to 11 cycles, a sample-barcoded 5' primer and a J-beta primer mix were used. TCRdb called the 5' RACE reads again in MiXCR, with one record for every CDR3 protein. Counted here are hundreds of thousands of distinct CDR3 sequences, 48% occurring once; the ten biggest clones make up 13%. Study results and limitations: Diversity estimated from one million T cells was considered an underestimate. Unsorted PBMCs ruled out conclusive naive versus antigen-experienced comparison. Among T cells, TCR beta diversity per million cells dropped roughly linearly as age rose.

The sequence derives from a man aged 25 to 45 in good health. Sequenced sample: blood. The J gene is TRBJ2-3, the V gene TRBV12-3 or TRBV12-4; D might be TRBD1 or TRBD2, each matching 5 bases. The CDR3 region is CASSLMGRMRSDTQYF. For the CDR3, the DNA is TGTGCCAGCAGCCTAATGGGACGGATGAGGTCAGATACGCAGTATTTT.